These 26 T cell receptor beta chains were sequenced from one sample in a study of blood T cell repertoires in COVID-19. Libraries were prepared by immunoSEQ multiplex PCR; TCRdb keeps only in-frame clonotypes and omits some of them. The data contain about 330,000 clones, almost 85% of them singletons. Sequencing was performed on peripheral blood. The origin of the receptors is a human donor in a cohort sampled during active COVID-19.

The rearrangement uses TRBV2 and TRBJ2-1, with TRBD1 as a possible D gene (7 bases). This CDR3 is 14 amino acids long. In germline, CDR1 is SNHLY, CDR2 FYNNEI. V was cut by 3 bases and J by 6 bases, with 12 bases left in between. CDR3 loop: CASSEEGAGNEQFF. For the CDR3, the DNA is TGTGCCAGCAGTGAGGAGGGGGCGGGCAATGAGCAGTTCTTC.

This chain links TRBV18 with TRBJ1-3; D might be TRBD1 (6 bases). Trimming left V 3 bases short and J 2 bases short, with 17 bases between. The CDR3 is made up of 17 amino acids. Germline assignment: CDR1 KGHSH and CDR2 LQKENI. The CDR3 spells CASSPSGHPSAGNTIYF. The CDR3 DNA reads as TGTGCCAGCTCACCTTCGGGACACCCTTCAGCTGGAAACACCATATATTTT.

The chain links TRBV3-1 (or the pseudogene TRBV3-2) to TRBJ1-1; 8 bases are a match to TRBD1. J gave up 0 bases and V 1 base, and 13 bases lay outside the gene matches. There are 19 residues in the CDR3. CDR1 is LGHDT and CDR2 is YNNKEL in the germline V gene (reference sequence). The CDR3 protein is CASSQVWAGGLKLNTEAFF. The CDR3 DNA is TGTGCCAGCAGCCAAGTTTGGGCAGGGGGCTTGAAATTGAACACTGAAGCTTTCTTT.

The chain joins TRBV5-4 to TRBJ2-3; the match to TRBD2 covers 9 bases. Trimming cost V 4 bases and J 8 bases; bases outside gene matches: 14. CDR3 length: 16 residues. The germline V gene encodes CDR1 SGHNT and CDR2 YYREEE (reference sequence). This CDR3 reads CASSPDEGGGAGTQYF. CDR3 in DNA: TGTGCCAGCAGCCCGGATGAGGGCGGGGGGGCAGGTACGCAGTATTTT. Combining the CDR3 with reference TRBV5-4 and TRBJ2-3 gives the whole variable domain ETGVTQSPTHLIKTRGQQVTLRCSSQSGHNTVSWYQQALGQGPQFIFQYYREEENGRGNFPPRFSGLQFPNYSSELNVNALELDDSALYLCASSPDEGGGAGTQYFGPGTRLTVL.

The rearrangement joins TRBV7-9 to TRBJ1-4; the match to TRBD1 covers 8 bases. The CDR3 extends over 15 amino acids. V lost 5 bases, J lost 8 bases, and 10 bases stayed unmatched. From germline, CDR1 is SEHNR and CDR2 FQNEAQ (reference sequence). The CDR3 protein is CASSHTGTGTEKLFF. The CDR3 coding sequence is TGTGCCAGCAGCCACACCGGGACAGGCACCGAAAAACTGTTTTTT. The full variable domain, in which reference TRBV7-9 and TRBJ1-4 provide the parts outside the CDR3, is DTGVSQNPRHKITKRGQNVTFRCDPISEHNRLYWYRQTLGQGPEFLTYFQNEAQLEKSRLLSDRFSAERPKGSFSTLEIQRTEQGDSAMYLCASSHTGTGTEKLFFGSGTQLSVL.

Here the CDR3 reads CASSLTKLSYEQYF. CDR3 sequence (DNA): TGTGCCAGCAGCCTGACAAAACTGTCCTACGAGCAGTACTTC. The chain recombines TRBV6-5 with TRBJ2-7; D uncertain. The CDR3 sequence is 14 residues long. CDR1 and CDR2 from the germline V gene are MNHEY and SVGAGI. V was trimmed by 6 bases and J by 1 base, leaving 13 bases between them.

The genes are TRBV24-1 and TRBJ2-1, with no clear D. Trimming removed 5 bases at V and 8 bases at J, with 12 bases between. CDR3 length equals 13 residues. CDR1 KGHDR and CDR2 SFDVKD come from the germline V gene. CDR3 protein: CATSVPREDEQFF. The CDR3 coding sequence is TGTGCCACCAGTGTGCCCCGAGAGGATGAGCAGTTCTTC.

CDR3: CASSYPEGVYGYTF. DNA for the CDR3: TGTGCCAGCAGTTACCCTGAGGGGGTCTATGGCTACACCTTC. The chain has TRBV6-6 and TRBJ1-2, with D possibly being TRBD1 (6 bases). CDR1 and CDR2 (germline): MNHNY, SVGAGI (reference sequence). CDR3 length: 14 amino acids. V lost 2 bases to trimming and J lost 4 bases, with 11 bases between them.

The chain combines TRBV6-1 with TRBJ1-2, with 8 nucleotides matching TRBD1. V trimming: 7 bases; J trimming: 5 bases; junction bases outside the gene matches: 12. Germline values: CDR1 MNHNS, CDR2 SASEGT. The CDR3 runs 15 residues. The CDR3 bases are TGTGCCAGCATCCAGGCCGGGACAGGCGGATATGGCTACACCTTC. Residues: CASIQAGTGGYGYTF.

V is TRBV10-3 and J is TRBJ1-1, with D hard to call. This CDR3 region has 16 residues. The germline V and J ends were trimmed by 0 bases and 0 bases, with 11 bases remaining between them. Germline V lookup: CDR1 ENHRY, CDR2 SYGVKD. In nucleotides, the CDR3 is TGTGCCATCAGTGAGTCTGAGAGGGCGATGAACACTGAAGCTTTCTTT. Translating it yields CAISESERAMNTEAFF.

The table lists this clone with a few counts. The chain recombines TRBV18 with TRBJ2-2; TRBD2 might be the D (5 bases). The CDR3 is 15 residues long. Trimming shortened V by 0 bases and J by 5 bases, and 10 bases separated the two germline ends. From germline, CDR1 is KGHSH and CDR2 LQKENI. The CDR3 reads CASSPPGAITGELFF. CDR3 DNA sequence: TGTGCCAGCTCACCACCGGGAGCTATTACCGGGGAGCTGTTTTTT.

This clone has just one count. The chain couples TRBV2 to TRBJ2-2; D might be TRBD2 (6 bases). This CDR3 contains 17 residues. CDR1 is SNHLY, CDR2 FYNNEI, per germline. V lost 5 bases, J lost 4 bases, and 20 bases lay in between. This chain's CDR3 is CASSRDLEKVSTGELFF. In DNA, the CDR3 is TGTGCCAGCAGTCGGGACTTAGAGAAAGTGAGCACCGGGGAGCTGTTTTTT.

The chain links TRBV12-3 or TRBV12-4 to TRBJ2-1; D is undetermined. The CDR3 loop spans 13 amino acids. Trimming took off 1 base at V and 6 bases at J, with 7 bases between the two ends. The chain's CDR3 is CASSLGARNEQFF. The CDR3 nucleotides read TGTGCCAGCAGTTTAGGGGCACGCAATGAGCAGTTCTTC.

The chain uses TRBV27 and TRBJ2-7, with 8 bases matching TRBD1. Losses at the gene ends were 0 bases for V and 3 bases for J; bases not matched to a gene: 7. Germline-derived CDR1 and CDR2 are MNHEY and SMNVEV (reference sequence). The CDR3 has 16 residues. Written as DNA, the CDR3 is TGTGCCAGCAGTTTATCTAGAGCCAGGGGGCTCTACGAGCAGTACTTC. It translates to CASSLSRARGLYEQYF.

The chain recombines TRBV3-1 (or the pseudogene TRBV3-2) with TRBJ1-2; D not certain. This CDR3 is built from 17 residues. Trimming removed 1 base from V and 4 bases from J, with 19 bases in between. The germline V gene encodes CDR1 LGHDT and CDR2 YNNKEL (reference sequence). The CDR3 sequence is CASSQVSRFRRSYGYTF. The CDR3 bases are TGTGCCAGCAGCCAAGTTTCCCGATTTCGGAGGAGCTATGGCTACACCTTC.

The rearrangement uses TRBV7-3 and TRBJ2-1, with a tentative D call TRBD1 (5 bases). The CDR3 length is 16 residues. The V gene lost 5 bases and the J gene lost 7 bases, with 21 bases spanning the gap. The germline CDR1 and CDR2 sequences are SGHTA and FQGTGA. CDR3 sequence (DNA): TGTGCCAGCAGCCCGACTCAGGGATCCCCCTTAAATGAGCAGTTCTTC. It codes for CASSPTQGSPLNEQFF.

The chain combines TRBV5-1 with TRBJ2-3, with D possibly TRBD1 on 5 matching bases. Trimming removed 0 bases at V and 2 bases at J, with 13 bases between. The CDR3 contains 16 residues. Germline V gives CDR1 SGHRS, CDR2 YFSETQ. This CDR3 reads CASSLGVLGPTDTQYF. The CDR3 DNA sequence: TGCGCCAGCAGCTTGGGGGTTCTGGGGCCCACAGATACGCAGTATTTT.

DNA for the CDR3: TGTGCCAGCAGTATCCGCCTGACAGGGAGTAATGGCTACACCTTC. Translated: CASSIRLTGSNGYTF. The V call is TRBV6-5, the J call TRBJ1-2; 7 bases map to TRBD1. Germline V lookup: CDR1 MNHEY, CDR2 SVGAGI. CDR3 length equals 15 residues. Trimming cost V 5 bases and J 6 bases; bases outside gene matches: 12.

The chain employs TRBV12-3 or TRBV12-4 and TRBJ1-5; D is unresolved. The CDR3 is 13 amino acids. V gave up 1 base and J gave up 7 bases, with 8 bases separating them. The CDR3, as DNA: TGTGCCAGCAGTTTAGTTGGGAGGCAGCCCCAGCATTTT. It translates to CASSLVGRQPQHF.

The chain couples TRBV10-2 to TRBJ1-1; D ambiguous. Trimming pared 6 bases from V and 4 bases from J, leaving 12 bases between. This CDR3 region has 13 residues. Germline V gives CDR1 WSHSY, CDR2 SAAADI. CDR3 coding DNA: TGCGCCAGCAGCGGAGACGGCCCCACTGAAGCTTTCTTT. This gives the protein CASSGDGPTEAFF.

This clone was detected only once. The rearrangement links TRBV29-1 to TRBJ2-7; 8 nucleotides agree with TRBD1. The V gene's germline CDR1 is SQVTM and CDR2 ANQGSEA. The ends lost 6 bases at V and 0 bases at J; junction bases unmatched: 10. This CDR3 has 15 residues. In nucleotides, the CDR3 is TGCAGCGTGCGGCGCGGGACAGGCAACTCCTACGAGCAGTACTTC. Residues: CSVRRGTGNSYEQYF.

The CDR3 protein is CASSEDGLYGYTF. CDR3 nucleotide sequence: TGTGCCAGCAGTGAAGACGGTCTTTATGGCTACACCTTC. This rearrangement joins TRBV2 to TRBJ1-2; D call uncertain. The CDR3 consists of 13 residues. Germline loops: CDR1 SNHLY, CDR2 FYNNEI. Trimming took 1 base from V and 5 from J, leaving 8 bases between them.

The chain employs TRBV6-5 and TRBJ2-7; D call uncertain. This CDR3 has 15 residues. Germline CDR1 MNHEY, CDR2 SVGAGI. V gave up 0 bases and J gave up 3 bases, with 12 bases separating them. The CDR3 DNA sequence: TGTGCCAGCAGTTACTCAGTTCGGGTCCTCTACGAGCAGTACTTC. Protein sequence: CASSYSVRVLYEQYF.

The chain recombines TRBV10-3 with TRBJ2-1; TRBD2 agrees at 16 bases. This CDR3 contains 14 residues. Looked up from germline, CDR1 is ENHRY and CDR2 is SYGVKD. The V gene end was trimmed by 10 bases and the J gene end by 8 bases; junction bases not matched to a gene: 5. The CDR3 DNA follows: TGTGCCAGCGGGACTAGCGGGGGGGAGGATGAGCAGTTCTTC. Its protein is CASGTSGGEDEQFF.

The chain joins TRBV4-2 to TRBJ1-2, with D possibly TRBD1 on 5 matching bases. The CDR3 is 16 residues long. V was cut by 3 bases and J by 0 bases, with 14 bases left in between. Per germline, CDR1 LGHNA and CDR2 YNFKEQ. CDR3 sequence: CASSQGDSEANYGYTF. The CDR3 bases are TGTGCCAGCAGCCAGGGTGACAGTGAAGCTAACTATGGCTACACCTTC.

Note on this clone: Other DNA variants within this sample encode the same CDR3. The chain has TRBV9 and TRBJ2-1; 7 bases are a match to TRBD2. Germline V gives CDR1 SGDLS, CDR2 YYNGEE. This CDR3 comprises 15 residues. Trimming took 2 bases from V and 4 from J; bases not matched to a gene: 6. In DNA, the CDR3 is TGTGCCAGCAGCGTCGCTAGCGGTGGATACAATGAGCAGTTCTTC. Translating it yields CASSVASGGYNEQFF.